This is a list of T cell receptor beta chains from one sample in a study of a mutant IDH1 vaccine in newly diagnosed glioma. No antigens are known for them. Assay used: immunoSEQ multiplex PCR; TCRdb lists only in-frame clones, some missing. The data show tens of thousands of clones, approximately 84% seen once. Sequences were derived from PBMCs, sampled from a glioma patient whose treatment included an IDH1 peptide vaccine. These receptors all come from a man aged 25 to 40 with glioma. CDR3s include the opening cysteine and the closing phenylalanine or tryptophan. A D gene is named only where the DNA matches it firmly. A row's size may be missing; if present it is once, few, many or a size class.

.,.,TRBV27,TRBJ1-4,CASRGQSLHEKLFF,TGTGCCAGCCGTGGACAGTCCCTCCATGAAAAACTGTTTTTT
TRBD2,.,TRBV2,TRBJ2-1,CASDDSGGVLNEQFF,TGTGCCAGTGACGATAGCGGGGGGGTATTGAATGAGCAGTTCTTC
.,.,TRBV28,TRBJ1-5,CASSWGLDNQPQHF,TGTGCCAGCAGTTGGGGGCTTGACAATCAGCCCCAGCATTTT
.,.,TRBV7-9,TRBJ1-2,CASSLPGALNYGYTF,TGTGCCAGCAGCTTACCAGGGGCCCTCAACTATGGCTACACCTTC
TRBD1,.,TRBV19,TRBJ2-1,CASSAGTGPHNEQFF,TGTGCCAGTAGTGCCGGGACAGGCCCTCACAATGAGCAGTTCTTC
TRBD1,once,TRBV27,TRBJ1-3,CASRTGVSGNTIYF,TGTGCCAGCAGGACAGGGGTCTCTGGAAACACCATATATTTT
.,once,TRBV5-8,TRBJ1-2,CASSLEGRSNYGYTF,TGTGCCAGCAGCTTGGAAGGCAGATCTAACTATGGCTACACCTTC
.,.,TRBV5-4,TRBJ2-3,CASNLGAGRDTQYF,TGTGCCAGCAACCTCGGGGCCGGGAGAGATACGCAGTATTTT
.,.,TRBV19,TRBJ2-7,CASSPPGQKGLYEQYF,TGTGCCAGTAGTCCCCCAGGACAGAAGGGGTTGTACGAGCAGTACTTC
TRBD2,.,TRBV9,TRBJ2-1,CASSALTSGSYNEQFF,TGTGCCAGCAGCGCTCTTACTAGCGGGAGCTACAATGAGCAGTTCTTC
.,once,TRBV4-3,TRBJ2-1,CASSQDVDRNNEQFF,TGCGCCAGCAGCCAAGATGTGGACAGAAACAATGAGCAGTTCTTC
.,once,TRBV5-8,TRBJ1-5,CASSLGGIVPQHF,TGTGCCAGCAGCTTGGGGGGCATTGTTCCCCAGCATTTT
TRBD1,.,TRBV6-1,TRBJ1-1,CASPKDRANTEAFF,TGTGCCAGCCCAAAGGACAGGGCCAACACTGAAGCTTTCTTT
.,few,TRBV2,TRBJ1-5,CASSVSTEAQHF,TGTGCCAGCAGTGTGTCGACAGAGGCCCAGCATTTT
.,.,TRBV10-3,TRBJ1-4,CATRSEATNEKLFF,TGTGCCACCCGTTCTGAGGCAACTAATGAAAAACTGTTTTTT
TRBD2,.,TRBV5-1,TRBJ2-7,CASSPGIVTSGLESEQYF,TGCGCCAGCAGCCCGGGCATCGTGACTAGCGGTCTTGAAAGCGAGCAGTACTTC
.,.,TRBV4-2,TRBJ2-3,CASSQEERAQYF,TGTGCCAGCAGCCAAGAAGAGCGCGCGCAGTATTTT
.,.,TRBV19,TRBJ2-1,CASSIYGRGDYNEQFF,TGTGCCAGTAGTATCTACGGGAGAGGCGACTACAATGAGCAGTTCTTC
.,.,TRBV6-1,TRBJ2-7,CASSEDNSPYEQYF,TGTGCCAGCAGTGAAGACAATTCACCCTACGAGCAGTACTTC
TRBD2,.,TRBV11-2,TRBJ2-7,CASSFLAGASYEQYF,TGTGCCAGCAGTTTCCTAGCGGGCGCTTCCTACGAGCAGTACTTC
.,few,TRBV30,TRBJ1-1,CAWSIRNTEAFF,TGTGCCTGGAGTATAAGGAACACTGAAGCTTTCTTT
TRBD1,.,TRBV28,TRBJ1-2,CASRTTGGTYGYTF,TGTGCCAGCAGGACGACAGGGGGCACCTATGGCTACACCTTC
.,.,TRBV5-4,TRBJ1-1,CASSLAGGIEAFF,TGTGCCAGCAGCTTGGCCGGGGGGATTGAAGCTTTCTTT
.,few,TRBV19,TRBJ1-4,CASSIDERKLFF,TGTGCCAGTAGTATAGATGAACGAAAACTGTTTTTT
TRBD2,.,TRBV10-3,TRBJ2-1,CAISELRGREFF,TGTGCCATCAGTGAGCTTAGAGGGAGGGAGTTCTTC
.,.,TRBV7-9,TRBJ2-7,CASSSLSSREQYF,TGTGCCAGCAGCTCATTGTCCTCTCGGGAGCAGTACTTC